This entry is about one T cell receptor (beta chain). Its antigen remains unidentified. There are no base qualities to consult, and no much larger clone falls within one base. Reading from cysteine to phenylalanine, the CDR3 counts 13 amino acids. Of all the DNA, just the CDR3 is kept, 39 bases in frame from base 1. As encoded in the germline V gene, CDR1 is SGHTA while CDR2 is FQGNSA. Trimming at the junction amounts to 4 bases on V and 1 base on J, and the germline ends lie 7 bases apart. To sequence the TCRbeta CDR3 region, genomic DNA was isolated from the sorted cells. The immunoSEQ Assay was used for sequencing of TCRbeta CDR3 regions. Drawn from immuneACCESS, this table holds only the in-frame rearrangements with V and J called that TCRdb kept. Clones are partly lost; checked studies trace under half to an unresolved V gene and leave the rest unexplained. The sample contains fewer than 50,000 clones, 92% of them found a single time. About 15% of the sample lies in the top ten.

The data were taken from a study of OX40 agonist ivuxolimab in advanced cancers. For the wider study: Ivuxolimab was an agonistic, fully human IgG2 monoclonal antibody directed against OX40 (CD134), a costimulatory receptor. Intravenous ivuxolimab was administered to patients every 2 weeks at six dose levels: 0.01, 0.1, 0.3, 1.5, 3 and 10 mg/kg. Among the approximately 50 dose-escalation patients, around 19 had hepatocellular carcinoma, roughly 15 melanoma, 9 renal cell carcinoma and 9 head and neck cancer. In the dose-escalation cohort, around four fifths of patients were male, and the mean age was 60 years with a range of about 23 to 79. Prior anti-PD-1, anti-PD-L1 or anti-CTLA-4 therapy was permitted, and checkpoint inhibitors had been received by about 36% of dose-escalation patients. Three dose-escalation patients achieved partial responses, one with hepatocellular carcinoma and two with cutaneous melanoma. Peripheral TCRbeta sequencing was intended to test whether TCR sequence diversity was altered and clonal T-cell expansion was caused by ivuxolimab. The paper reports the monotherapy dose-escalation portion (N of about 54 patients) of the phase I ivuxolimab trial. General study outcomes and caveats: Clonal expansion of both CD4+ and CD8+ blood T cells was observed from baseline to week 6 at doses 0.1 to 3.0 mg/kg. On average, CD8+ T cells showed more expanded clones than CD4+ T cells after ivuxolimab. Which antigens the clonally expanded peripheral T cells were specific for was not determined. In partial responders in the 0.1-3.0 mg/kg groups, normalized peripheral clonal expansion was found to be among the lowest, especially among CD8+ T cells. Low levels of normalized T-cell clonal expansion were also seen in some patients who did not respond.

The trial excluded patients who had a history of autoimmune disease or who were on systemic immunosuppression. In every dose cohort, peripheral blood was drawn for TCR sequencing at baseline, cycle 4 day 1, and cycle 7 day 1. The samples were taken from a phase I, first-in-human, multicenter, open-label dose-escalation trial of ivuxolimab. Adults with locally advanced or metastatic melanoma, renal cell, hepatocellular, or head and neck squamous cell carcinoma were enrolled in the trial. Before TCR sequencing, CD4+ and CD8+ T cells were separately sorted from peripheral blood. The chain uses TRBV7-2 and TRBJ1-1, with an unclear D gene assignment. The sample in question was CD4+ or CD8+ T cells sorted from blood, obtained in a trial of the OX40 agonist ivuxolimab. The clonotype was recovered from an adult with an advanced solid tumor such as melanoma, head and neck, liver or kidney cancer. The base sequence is TGTGCCAGCAGCTCGCAGGAGAACACTGAAGCTTTCTTT. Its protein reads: CASSSQENTEAFF.